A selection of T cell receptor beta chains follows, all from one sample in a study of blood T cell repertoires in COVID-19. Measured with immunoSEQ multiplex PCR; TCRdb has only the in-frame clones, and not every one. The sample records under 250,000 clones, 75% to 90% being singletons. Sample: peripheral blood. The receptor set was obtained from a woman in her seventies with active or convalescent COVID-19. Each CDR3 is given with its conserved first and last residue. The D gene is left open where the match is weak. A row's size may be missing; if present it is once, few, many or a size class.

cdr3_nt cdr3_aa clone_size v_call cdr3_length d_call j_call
TGCGCCAGCAGCCAAGGGACAGCCTCTGGAAACACCATATATTTT CASSQGTASGNTIYF once TRBV5-1 15 TRBD1 TRBJ1-3
TGTGCCAGCAGAGAGGGAGGGGGTAACTATGGCTACACCTTC CASREGGGNYGYTF NA TRBV6-5 14 NA TRBJ1-2
TGTGCCAGCAGCTTGGGACAGGATAGCAATCAGCCCCAGCATTTT CASSLGQDSNQPQHF once TRBV5-5 15 NA TRBJ1-5
TGTGCCAGCAGCTTGGTTTCAGGGGGTCTCCAAGAGACCCAGTACTTC CASSLVSGGLQETQYF NA TRBV5-6 16 TRBD1 TRBJ2-5
TGCAGTGCTAGTGACAACACGCTCTCCGAGCAGTACTTC CSASDNTLSEQYF NA TRBV20-1 13 NA TRBJ2-7
TGTGCCAGCAGCTTAACACAGGGGGCGCTTGCCGGGGAGCTGTTTTTT CASSLTQGALAGELFF NA TRBV11-2 16 TRBD1 TRBJ2-2
TGTGCCACCACGGATACTCGGGGGGACGAGCAGTTCTTC CATTDTRGDEQFF few TRBV6-5 13 TRBD2 TRBJ2-1
TGCGCCAGCAGCTTGGGCAGGGGGCTTTCCTACGAGCAGTACTTC CASSLGRGLSYEQYF NA TRBV5-1 15 TRBD1 TRBJ2-7
TGTGCCAGCAGCCCGACAGGGACTTCGCAGGAAGAGCAGTTCTTC CASSPTGTSQEEQFF NA TRBV7-2 15 NA TRBJ2-1
TGTGCCGATAACCGGCAGGTTATTGAAAAACTGTTTTTT CADNRQVIEKLFF NA TRBV19 13 NA TRBJ1-4
TGTGCCAGCAGCTTGCAACCCTCAGGGGACGAGCAGTACTTC CASSLQPSGDEQYF few TRBV7-2 14 NA TRBJ2-7
TGTGCCAGCACACGACAGGGAAGAACTGAAGCTTTCTTT CASTRQGRTEAFF NA TRBV2 13 TRBD1 TRBJ1-1
TGTGCCAGCTCTCCCGAAAGGGGGACCCAGGCTGAAGCTTTCTTT CASSPERGTQAEAFF NA TRBV18 15 NA TRBJ1-1
TGTGCCAGCAGTTCATACATGAACACTGAAGCTTTCTTT CASSSYMNTEAFF few TRBV12-3/TRBV12-4 13 NA TRBJ1-1
TGTGCCAGCAGTCCGAACTATGGCTACACCTTC CASSPNYGYTF many TRBV6-5 11 NA TRBJ1-2
TGTGCCAGCAGCTTGGCGGGAGGGCCAGTGGACGAGCAGTACTTC CASSLAGGPVDEQYF once TRBV5-8 15 TRBD2 TRBJ2-7
TGTGCCAGCAGCGCGCCTTACAGGGGTTTCGACGAGCAGTACTTC CASSAPYRGFDEQYF NA TRBV11-1 15 TRBD1 TRBJ2-7
TGTGCCAGTAGTATGGAGACAGGAGCCTTCTACGAGCAGTACTTC CASSMETGAFYEQYF NA TRBV19 15 NA TRBJ2-7
TGTGCCAGCCATAAGTCGCTAGCGGGGGAGACCCAGTACTTC CASHKSLAGETQYF NA TRBV28 14 TRBD2 TRBJ2-5
TGTGCCAGCAGCTTCGGTCCAGATACGCAGTATTTT CASSFGPDTQYF NA TRBV3-1/TRBV3-2 12 NA TRBJ2-3
TGTGCCAGCAGTGACTCGAACGGTTCACCCCTCCACTTT CASSDSNGSPLHF NA TRBV6-4 13 NA TRBJ1-6
TGTGCCAGTAGTGCTGGGCTTGAGGGCGAGCAGTACTTC CASSAGLEGEQYF many TRBV19 13 NA TRBJ2-7
TGCGCCAGCAGCTGGGGACAGGCAGATACGCAGTATTTT CASSWGQADTQYF NA TRBV5-1 13 TRBD1 TRBJ2-3
TGTGCCAGCAGCCCGTCACAGGGTAAGAACACTGAAGCTTTCTTT CASSPSQGKNTEAFF NA TRBV11-2 15 NA TRBJ1-1
TGCGCCAGCAGTGGGGGGACAGGGAAGTCAATAGGCGACGAGCAGTACTTC CASSGGTGKSIGDEQYF NA TRBV10-2 17 TRBD1 TRBJ2-7
TGTGCCAGCAGCTCAAGGGCGGGGGGCATTCAGGAGACCCAGTACTTC CASSSRAGGIQETQYF NA TRBV7-2 16 TRBD2 TRBJ2-5
TGTGCCAGCAGCCAACCTAGATACTCTGGAAACACCATATATTTT CASSQPRYSGNTIYF few TRBV3-1/TRBV3-2 15 NA TRBJ1-3
TGTGCCAGCAGCTTGAGCACTTCTGGAAACACCATATATTTT CASSLSTSGNTIYF NA TRBV7-9 14 NA TRBJ1-3
TGTGCCACCAGCAGACCCGAACGGGGCTCCTACGAGCAGTACTTC CATSRPERGSYEQYF few TRBV15 15 NA TRBJ2-7
TGTGCCAGCAGTAGGACAGGGGATAGCACAGATACGCAGTATTTT CASSRTGDSTDTQYF NA TRBV2 15 TRBD1 TRBJ2-3
TGCGCCAGCAGTGGGGCTAGCGGGAGTGGCACAGATACGCAGTATTTT CASSGASGSGTDTQYF once TRBV10-2 16 TRBD2 TRBJ2-3
TGTGCCAGCAGCGGAGAGCGGGGTACAGATACGCAGTATTTT CASSGERGTDTQYF few TRBV9 14 TRBD2 TRBJ2-3
TGTGCCAGCAGCTTCCAGACAGGGGAACTTGAAGCTTTCTTT CASSFQTGELEAFF NA TRBV7-9 14 TRBD1 TRBJ1-1
TGTGCCAGCAGCGTGACGGGGGGGACTGAAGCTTTCTTT CASSVTGGTEAFF NA TRBV7-3 13 NA TRBJ1-1
TGTGCCAGCTCATGCCCGGCCCCATTCAGGGAGGGAGGCTACACCTTC CASSCPAPFREGGYTF NA TRBV6-4 16 NA TRBJ1-2
TGTGCCAGCAGTGTCAGAGGGCTTTATAGGGATGAAAAACTGTTTTTT CASSVRGLYRDEKLFF few TRBV28 16 NA TRBJ1-4
TGCGCCAGCAGCACTCAGGGGAGTTCGGACACCGGGGAGCTGTTTTTT CASSTQGSSDTGELFF NA TRBV5-1 16 NA TRBJ2-2
TGTGCCAGTAGTGCCAGATTCAGTGTAACCACCGGGGAGCTGTTTTTT CASSARFSVTTGELFF NA TRBV19 16 NA TRBJ2-2
TGTGCCAGCAGCGACAGTAATAGCAATCAGCCCCAGCATTTT CASSDSNSNQPQHF NA TRBV7-9 14 NA TRBJ1-5
TGTGCCAGCAGCAAACCAACAGGGGCTCGAGAGCAGTACTTC CASSKPTGAREQYF NA TRBV21-1 14 NA TRBJ2-7
TGTGCCAGCAGCTTAGCCGGGGGGGAAGAGACCCAGTACTTC CASSLAGGEETQYF NA TRBV5-4 14 TRBD2 TRBJ2-5
TGTGCCAGCAGTACGACGCGGGGCAGGATGAACACTGAAGCTTTCTTT CASSTTRGRMNTEAFF NA TRBV2 16 NA TRBJ1-1
TGTGCCACCAGCAGAGAGGCTAGCGGGAGCTATGAGCAGTTCTTC CATSREASGSYEQFF few TRBV15 15 TRBD2 TRBJ2-1
TGTGCCAGCACCTTGGGACAGGGGGCGGGTACTGAAGCTTTCTTT CASTLGQGAGTEAFF NA TRBV7-9 15 TRBD1 TRBJ1-1
TGTGCCAGCATCACGGAGGAGGCTGGCTACACCTTC CASITEEAGYTF NA TRBV28 12 NA TRBJ1-2
TGCGCCAGCAGCTTGGCTCCCGGGCTCGGGCTGGGAGGTTCCGGGGAGCTGTTTTTT CASSLAPGLGLGGSGELFF NA TRBV5-1 19 NA TRBJ2-2
TGCGCCAGCAGCCAAGGATTTAGGGCGGGGAGCACAGATACGCAGTATTTT CASSQGFRAGSTDTQYF NA TRBV4-1 17 NA TRBJ2-3
TGTGCCAGCAGCCTCCGGGACAGGGGAGGCGAGCAGTACTTC CASSLRDRGGEQYF NA TRBV5-6 14 TRBD1 TRBJ2-7
TGTGCCAGCAGCCCGACGGGGTTTTACGAGCAGTACTTC CASSPTGFYEQYF NA TRBV5-5 13 NA TRBJ2-7
TGTGCCAGCAGCCTCCGACTAGCGGGGTGGAATGAGCAGTTCTTC CASSLRLAGWNEQFF NA TRBV9 15 TRBD2 TRBJ2-1
TGTGCCAGTACCCACTCAGGGTGGAACACTGAAGCTTTCTTT CASTHSGWNTEAFF NA TRBV19 14 NA TRBJ1-1
TGTGCCAGCAGTGAAGACCAGGGGGCTAACTATGGCTACACCTTC CASSEDQGANYGYTF NA TRBV25-1 15 TRBD1 TRBJ1-2
TGCGCCAGCAGCTTCATTTCAGGGGGCATCGACACCGGGGAGCTGTTTTTT CASSFISGGIDTGELFF NA TRBV5-1 17 TRBD1 TRBJ2-2
TGTGCCAGTAAGGGGAATTCGAACACTGAAGCTTTCTTT CASKGNSNTEAFF NA TRBV19 13 NA TRBJ1-1
TGTGCCATCAGTGAGTCTCGGCTAGCGGGCACAGATACGCAGTATTTT CAISESRLAGTDTQYF NA TRBV10-3 16 TRBD2 TRBJ2-3
TGTGCCAGCAGCAGAGTACTAGCGGGGGGGCCATTCACTCAAGAGACCCAGTACTTC CASSRVLAGGPFTQETQYF NA TRBV21-1 19 NA TRBJ2-5
TGCAGTGCTTTTGGACAGGGAAGCTACACCTTC CSAFGQGSYTF NA TRBV20-1 11 TRBD1 TRBJ1-2
TGTGCCTGGAGTCATTTGAACACTGAAGCTTTCTTT CAWSHLNTEAFF NA TRBV30 12 NA TRBJ1-1